This entry lists 23 T cell receptor beta chains sequenced from one sample in a study of cytomegalovirus exposure and HLA in healthy donors. The PCR was carried out with 60 Vbeta primers and 13 Jbeta primers. The table came from immunoSEQ multiplex PCR; TCRdb's copy has only in-frame clones and leaves some out. The sample includes around 150,000 clones. The source material was PBMCs. The receptors here all came from a woman aged 55 to 70 in good health and CMV-seronegative.

This chain uses TRBV7-9 with TRBJ1-2; D is ambiguous. The CDR3 loop spans 14 amino acids. V was pared by 1 base and J by 3 bases, with 9 bases between. The germline V gene encodes CDR1 SEHNR and CDR2 FQNEAQ (reference sequence). The CDR3 DNA reads as TGTGCCAGCAGCTTAGTTCTCGGGGACTATGGCTACACCTTC. Its protein is CASSLVLGDYGYTF.

The V gene is TRBV14, the J gene TRBJ1-1; TRBD1 matches 10 bases. This CDR3 comprises 14 residues. V shed 4 bases and J 6 bases; nucleotides not matched to a gene: 5. From germline, CDR1 is SGHDN and CDR2 FVKESK. The CDR3: CASSRGQGSAEAFF. The DNA of the CDR3 is TGTGCCAGCAGCCGGGGACAGGGGAGTGCTGAAGCTTTCTTT.

V usage is TRBV15 and J usage is TRBJ2-5; D is unclear. Germline CDR1 reads LNHNV; CDR2 reads YYDKDF (reference sequence). The CDR3 spans 13 residues. V shed 1 base and J shed 5 bases, with 8 bases lying between them. CDR3 sequence (DNA): TGTGCCACCAGCAGAGCAGGCAGCGAGACCCAGTACTTC. Protein sequence: CATSRAGSETQYF.

The CDR3 DNA reads TGCGCCAGCAGCCAAGATTGGGTGACTTCTAACTATGGCTACACCTTC. Translating gives CASSQDWVTSNYGYTF. The chain is built from TRBV4-3 and TRBJ1-2; D remains ambiguous. The ends were cut back, 0 bases at V and 0 bases at J, with 11 bases in the middle. The CDR3 is 16 amino acids. The germline CDR1 and CDR2 sequences are LGHNA and YSLEER.

The V gene is TRBV7-3, the J gene TRBJ2-2; D gene ambiguous. The V and J ends lost 5 bases and 0 bases respectively, with 13 bases between them. CDR1 is SGHTA, CDR2 FQGTGA, per germline. CDR3 size: 16 residues. For the CDR3, the DNA is TGTGCCAGCAGCCTAAGCCCCTTAGCGAACACCGGGGAGCTGTTTTTT. This sequence encodes CASSLSPLANTGELFF.

This chain links TRBV7-9 with TRBJ1-3, with 9 bases lining up with TRBD1. The CDR3 has 16 residues. CDR1 and CDR2 (germline): SEHNR, FQNEAQ (reference sequence). V shed 1 base and J 0 bases; nucleotides not matched to a gene: 1. CDR3 nucleotide sequence: TGTGCCAGCAGCTTAGAACAGGGGGCCTCTGGAAACACCATATATTTT. Amino acid sequence: CASSLEQGASGNTIYF.

The gene calls are TRBV4-1 and TRBJ1-4, with 7 bases identical to TRBD1. The V gene end was trimmed by 5 bases and the J gene end by 3 bases; junction bases not matched to a gene: 6. The CDR3 is 15 residues long. Germline V gene lookup returns CDR1 MGHRA and CDR2 YSYEKL. The CDR3 DNA sequence: TGCGCCAGCAGCATCCCCGGGACAGCTAATGAAAAACTGTTTTTT. This codes for CASSIPGTANEKLFF.

The rearrangement joins TRBV2 to TRBJ1-1, with D possibly matching TRBD1 (6 bases). Germline lookup yields CDR1 SNHLY and CDR2 FYNNEI. V was shortened by 5 bases and J by 4 bases, with 14 bases between the two germline ends. There are 14 residues in the CDR3. In nucleotides, the CDR3 is TGTGCCAGCAGTCTACAGGGCCCCCCCACTGAAGCTTTCTTT. This translates into CASSLQGPPTEAFF. The whole variable domain, remainder taken from reference TRBV2 and TRBJ1-1, is EPEVTQTPSHQVTQMGQEVILRCVPISNHLYFYWYRQILGQKVEFLVSFYNNEISEKSEIFDDQFSVERPDGSNFTLKIRSTKLEDSAMYFCASSLQGPPTEAFFGQGTRLTVV.

The chain carries TRBV7-9 and TRBJ2-7; 9 nucleotides align to TRBD2. With 5 bases clipped from V and 0 bases from J, the junction kept 11 bases outside the gene matches. Germline V CDR1 and CDR2: SEHNR, FQNEAQ (reference sequence). The CDR3 is 17 residues long. CDR3 amino acids: CASSPPQGSGSSYEQYF. The CDR3 DNA reads as TGTGCCAGCAGCCCCCCCCAAGGTAGCGGGAGCTCCTACGAGCAGTACTTC.

The genes are TRBV7-2 and TRBJ2-7, with D tentatively TRBD1 (6 bases). Germline V gene data show CDR1 as SGHTA and CDR2 as FQGNSA. The ends were cut back, 4 bases at V and 1 base at J, with 8 bases in the middle. This CDR3 contains 13 residues. The CDR3 DNA reads TGTGCCAGCAGCTCCGGACAGTCCTACGAGCAGTACTTC. Translation: CASSSGQSYEQYF. The full variable domain, completed using reference TRBV7-2 and TRBJ2-7, is GAGVSQSPSNKVTEKGKDVELRCDPISGHTALYWYRQSLGQGLEFLIYFQGNSAPDKSGLPSDRFSAERTGGSVSTLTIQRTQQEDSAVYLCASSSGQSYEQYFGPGTRLTVT.

The chain has TRBV27 and TRBJ1-1; D uncertain. This CDR3 has 13 residues. Trimming pared 4 bases from V and 0 bases from J, leaving 6 bases between. Germline V gene sequence: CDR1 MNHEY, CDR2 SMNVEV (reference sequence). CDR3 DNA: TGTGCCAGCAGTTCCCGCGTGAACACTGAAGCTTTCTTT. It is translated as CASSSRVNTEAFF.

The chain combines TRBV6-6 with TRBJ2-3, with 8 positions matching TRBD1. The CDR3 loop spans 15 amino acids. The J segment lost 6 bases and the V segment lost 7 bases, leaving 12 bases of the junction unmatched. Germline V lookup: CDR1 MNHNY, CDR2 SVGAGI (reference sequence). CDR3 sequence reads: CASTPRTGQGDTQYF. Here the CDR3 DNA reads TGTGCCAGCACACCGAGGACAGGGCAAGGCGATACGCAGTATTTT.

This rearrangement joins TRBV7-9 to TRBJ2-7, with D possibly being TRBD2 (6 bases). V was trimmed by 3 bases and J by 3 bases, leaving 9 bases between them. There are 13 residues in the CDR3. Germline lookup yields CDR1 SEHNR and CDR2 FQNEAQ (reference sequence). Written as DNA, the CDR3 is TGTGCCAGCAGCTTTGGGACTCTCTACGAGCAGTACTTC. Translated, it gives CASSFGTLYEQYF.

This chain uses TRBV5-4 with TRBJ1-3, with D maybe TRBD1 (6 bases). V gave up 3 bases and J gave up 2 bases, with 15 bases separating them. CDR3 length equals 16 residues. Per germline, CDR1 SGHNT and CDR2 YYREEE (reference sequence). CDR3 loop: CASSSEPGAPGNTIYF. The CDR3, as DNA: TGTGCCAGCAGCTCGGAACCAGGGGCCCCTGGAAACACCATATATTTT.

The V call is TRBV11-3, the J call TRBJ2-3; 7 bases align to TRBD2. Germline loops: CDR1 SGHNT, CDR2 YENEEA. The length of the CDR3 is 14 residues. V shed 5 bases, J shed 3 bases, and the junction held 5 bases outside the gene matches. The CDR3 region is CASSLGTITDTQYF. The CDR3 nucleotides read TGTGCCAGCAGCCTGGGGACTATTACAGATACGCAGTATTTT.

The chain combines TRBV2 with TRBJ1-1; D perhaps matches TRBD1 (5 bases). This CDR3 has 15 residues. Trimming cost V 2 bases and J 6 bases, with 16 bases left between them. Germline V lookup: CDR1 SNHLY, CDR2 FYNNEI. The DNA of the CDR3 is TGTGCCAGCAGTGAATCATTGTCGGGGGTCGCTGAAGCTTTCTTT. Translation gives CASSESLSGVAEAFF.

CDR3 loop: CASSLEGQGNSPLHF. In nucleotides, the CDR3 is TGTGCCAGCAGCTTAGAGGGACAGGGAAATTCACCCCTCCACTTT. The chain carries TRBV7-2 and TRBJ1-6; 9 nucleotides match TRBD1. Germline V gives CDR1 SGHTA, CDR2 FQGNSA. The CDR3 covers 15 residues. With V trimmed by 1 base and J by 7 bases, 2 bases remained unmatched.

This chain connects TRBV10-2 to TRBJ2-2, with 7 bases aligning to TRBD1. Unmatched junction bases numbered 2, after V lost 6 bases and J lost 1 base. In germline, CDR1 is WSHSY, CDR2 SAAADI. The CDR3 covers 14 residues. The CDR3 bases are TGCGCCAGCAGGGGGGACAGGAACACCGGGGAGCTGTTTTTT. Translated: CASRGDRNTGELFF.

V gene TRBV6-5 combines with J gene TRBJ2-3; possibly TRBD1 for D (6 bases). Germline CDR1 and CDR2: MNHEY and SVGAGI. The V gene lost 4 bases and the J gene lost 7 bases, with 15 bases spanning the gap. This CDR3 comprises 14 residues. The CDR3 DNA is TGTGCCAGCAGTTCCGGAATAACAGGGTATACGCAGTATTTT. This encodes CASSSGITGYTQYF.

The chain recombines TRBV7-6 with TRBJ1-2, with 11 bases that match TRBD1. The CDR3 loop spans 13 amino acids. Germline V gene sequence: CDR1 SGHVS, CDR2 FNYEAQ. Trimming removed 5 bases from V and 6 bases from J; junction bases left unmatched: 2. Here the CDR3 reads CASSRDRGDGYTF. CDR3 bases: TGTGCCAGCAGCCGGGACAGGGGGGATGGCTACACCTTC.

The chain is built from TRBV25-1 and TRBJ1-5, with unresolved D. With 2 bases removed from V and 9 bases from J, the gap between germline ends came to 17 bases. Per germline, CDR1 MGHDK and CDR2 SYGVNS. CDR3 length equals 15 residues. CDR3 DNA sequence: TGTGCCAGCAGTGAAGCGTCGGGTTTTGAGGGGCCCCAGCATTTT. This encodes CASSEASGFEGPQHF.

The chain recombines TRBV4-1 with TRBJ1-2, with D possibly TRBD1 on 6 matching bases. The CDR3 consists of 14 residues. Deletions cut 0 bases from V and 8 bases from J, with 13 bases between. Germline-derived CDR1 and CDR2 are MGHRA and YSYEKL. In DNA form, the CDR3 reads TGCGCCAGCAGCCAAGATGGGGGGGCGTCCGGCTACACCTTC. Translated, it gives CASSQDGGASGYTF.

V and J are TRBV9 and TRBJ1-2, with D unclear. The CDR3 consists of 16 residues. Germline V lookup: CDR1 SGDLS, CDR2 YYNGEE. V was shortened by 1 base and J by 0 bases, with 13 bases between the two germline ends. CDR3 in DNA: TGTGCCAGCAGCGTATCCGGGATTCTAGCTAACTATGGCTACACCTTC. It is translated as CASSVSGILANYGYTF. Full variable domain (outside the CDR3, taken from reference TRBV9 and TRBJ1-2): DSGVTQTPKHLITATGQRVTLRCSPRSGDLSVYWYQQSLDQGLQFLIQYYNGEERAKGNILERFSAQQFPDLHSELNLSSLELGDSALYFCASSVSGILANYGYTFGSGTRLTVV.